These T cell receptor beta chains were read from a single sample in a study of blood T cell repertoires in COVID-19. Measured with immunoSEQ multiplex PCR; TCRdb has only the in-frame clones, and not every one. The sample consists of over 100,000 clones, about 89% of them appearing once. The specimen was peripheral blood. Source of these receptors: a woman in her 70s with COVID-19, enrolled during active disease. CDR3s include the opening cysteine and the closing phenylalanine or tryptophan. The D gene is left open where the match is weak. Size values are once, few and many counts, or a class for expanded clones, and some rows have none.

v_gene: TRBV28
j_gene: TRBJ1-5
abundance: -
d_gene: -
CDR3aa: CASSWTTGTGNQPQHF
CDR3nt: TGTGCCAGCAGCTGGACGACGGGGACTGGGAATCAGCCCCAGCATTTT

v_gene: TRBV7-9
j_gene: TRBJ2-7
abundance: -
d_gene: TRBD1
CDR3aa: CASSLQSTGHEQYF
CDR3nt: TGTGCCAGCAGCTTACAGTCGACAGGGCACGAGCAGTACTTC

v_gene: TRBV9
j_gene: TRBJ2-7
abundance: -
d_gene: -
CDR3aa: CASSVGRAGTPSYEQYF
CDR3nt: TGTGCCAGCAGCGTAGGCCGGGCCGGGACACCCTCCTACGAGCAGTACTTC

v_gene: TRBV7-8
j_gene: TRBJ1-5
abundance: -
d_gene: -
CDR3aa: CASSLVRAVNQPQHF
CDR3nt: TGTGCCAGCAGCTTAGTGAGGGCGGTCAATCAGCCCCAGCATTTT

v_gene: TRBV5-1
j_gene: TRBJ2-7
abundance: -
d_gene: TRBD1
CDR3aa: CASSRDRGPEQYF
CDR3nt: TGCGCCAGCAGTCGGGACAGGGGTCCCGAGCAGTACTTC

v_gene: TRBV2
j_gene: TRBJ2-2
abundance: -
d_gene: TRBD2
CDR3aa: CASDVAGGVQFF
CDR3nt: TGTGCCAGCGACGTAGCGGGGGGAGTACAGTTTTTT

v_gene: TRBV5-1
j_gene: TRBJ1-6
abundance: -
d_gene: -
CDR3aa: CASSLGAGLNSPLHF
CDR3nt: TGCGCCAGCAGCTTGGGGGCAGGGCTCAATTCACCCCTCCACTTT

v_gene: TRBV3-1/TRBV3-2
j_gene: TRBJ2-1
abundance: few
d_gene: TRBD2
CDR3aa: CASSPMGTSGAGEQFF
CDR3nt: TGTGCCAGCAGCCCGATGGGGACTAGCGGGGCGGGTGAGCAGTTCTTC

v_gene: TRBV24-1
j_gene: TRBJ1-2
abundance: -
d_gene: -
CDR3aa: CATSDPGVANYGYTF
CDR3nt: TGTGCCACCAGTGACCCCGGGGTAGCTAACTATGGCTACACCTTC

v_gene: TRBV5-1
j_gene: TRBJ2-3
abundance: -
d_gene: TRBD1
CDR3aa: CASSYGQGLFDSSTDTQYF
CDR3nt: TGCGCCAGCAGCTACGGACAGGGTTTATTCGATTCTAGCACAGATACGCAGTATTTT

v_gene: TRBV5-1
j_gene: TRBJ2-3
abundance: -
d_gene: -
CDR3aa: CASSKRRWREDTQYF
CDR3nt: TGCGCCAGCAGCAAACGGAGATGGCGGGAAGATACGCAGTATTTT